The rows below give T cell receptor beta chains drawn from one sample of a study of identical twins. TCRdb passed the 5' RACE reads through MiXCR, listing each CDR3 protein once. Counted here are 750,000 to 950,000 distinct CDR3 sequences, about 12% occurring once; the ten biggest clones make up around 1.6%. These records were also assigned to another study, of yellow fever vaccine responses in identical twins.

Sequencing was done on a sample of PBMCs. These receptor sequences come from a young woman in good health. Each CDR3 is given with its conserved first and last residue. D genes are given only for firm matches. The listing skips clone size in some rows; elsewhere it reads once, few, many or a size class.

d_gene | abundance | j_gene | v_gene | CDR3aa | CDR3nt
NA | NA | TRBJ2-1 | TRBV29-1 | CSAKKEYEQFF | TGCAGCGCCAAAAAAGAATATGAGCAGTTCTTC
NA | NA | TRBJ2-2 | TRBV29-1 | CSVEVNTGELFF | TGCAGCGTTGAGGTGAACACCGGGGAGCTGTTTTTT
NA | few | TRBJ2-7 | TRBV7-6 | CASSLDNFEQYF | TGTGCCAGCAGCCTTGACAACTTCGAGCAGTACTTC
NA | few | TRBJ1-1 | TRBV12-3/TRBV12-4 | CASSRGWAEAFF | TGTGCCAGCAGTAGGGGGTGGGCTGAAGCTTTCTTT
TRBD1 | NA | TRBJ2-1 | TRBV12-3/TRBV12-4 | CASSPSGQGSNEQFF | TGTGCCAGCAGCCCATCGGGACAGGGGAGCAATGAGCAGTTCTTC
TRBD2 | few | TRBJ2-1 | TRBV5-6 | CASSLSGGAINEQFF | TGTGCCAGCAGCTTAAGCGGGGGGGCCATCAATGAGCAGTTCTTC
NA | few | TRBJ2-3 | TRBV5-1 | CASSLTRMGGQPDTQYF | TGCGCCAGCAGCTTGACCCGGATGGGGGGCCAGCCAGATACGCAGTATTTT
NA | NA | TRBJ2-7 | TRBV6-5 | CASSYSAQRTYEQYF | TGTGCCAGCAGTTACTCGGCGCAGCGGACCTACGAGCAGTACTTC
NA | few | TRBJ2-1 | TRBV14 | CASSQYMGNEQFF | TGTGCCAGCAGCCAATATATGGGCAATGAGCAGTTCTTC
NA | few | TRBJ2-1 | TRBV12-3/TRBV12-4 | CASSFVHEQFF | TGTGCCAGCAGTTTTGTCCATGAGCAGTTCTTC
NA | NA | TRBJ2-5 | TRBV19 | CASRKEGDETQYF | TGTGCCAGTAGGAAGGAGGGGGACGAGACCCAGTACTTC
TRBD2 | few | TRBJ2-1 | TRBV5-4 | CASSPGGVAGYNEQFF | TGTGCCAGCAGCCCCGGTGGGGTAGCGGGTTACAATGAGCAGTTCTTC
NA | few | TRBJ2-7 | TRBV29-1 | CSVRGISYEQYF | TGCAGCGTTCGGGGGATCTCCTACGAGCAGTACTTC
TRBD1 | NA | TRBJ2-1 | TRBV5-1 | CASSQGQGARPEQFF | TGCGCCAGCAGCCAGGGACAGGGGGCACGGCCTGAGCAGTTCTTC
TRBD1 | few | TRBJ2-5 | TRBV12-3/TRBV12-4 | CASSSGGGTGGETQYF | TGTGCCAGCAGTTCCGGGGGTGGGACAGGGGGTGAGACCCAGTACTTC
NA | few | TRBJ1-1 | TRBV5-1 | CASSLADGITEAFF | TGCGCCAGCAGCTTGGCTGACGGAATTACTGAAGCTTTCTTT
TRBD2 | NA | TRBJ2-1 | TRBV7-9 | CASSLARGTYNEQFF | TGTGCCAGCAGCTTAGCGCGGGGGACTTACAATGAGCAGTTCTTC
TRBD1 | NA | TRBJ2-3 | TRBV6-1 | CASRRTGTADTQYF | TGTGCCAGCAGGAGAACCGGGACAGCAGATACGCAGTATTTT
TRBD2 | few | TRBJ2-1 | TRBV20-1 | CSARLRGGNNEQFF | TGCAGTGCTCGACTTCGGGGGGGCAACAATGAGCAGTTCTTC
NA | few | TRBJ2-5 | TRBV20-1 | CSAIPVFQRNNQETQYF | TGCAGTGCTATTCCAGTATTCCAGCGAAATAACCAAGAGACCCAGTACTTC
NA | few | TRBJ1-2 | TRBV28 | CAITGDPTNYGYTF | TGTGCCATCACGGGCGACCCAACTAACTATGGCTACACCTTC
NA | few | TRBJ1-2 | TRBV5-1 | CASTTGAHGYTF | TGCGCCAGCACAACCGGGGCTCATGGCTACACCTTC
NA | few | TRBJ1-4 | TRBV13 | CASSPRRATNEKLFF | TGTGCCAGCAGCCCACGACGGGCAACTAATGAAAAACTGTTTTTT
NA | NA | TRBJ1-5 | TRBV15 | CATSRGSLTENQPQHF | TGTGCCACCAGCAGAGGCTCCCTGACAGAGAATCAGCCCCAGCATTTT
TRBD2 | NA | TRBJ2-3 | TRBV11-2 | CASSSPSGRTDTQYF | TGTGCCAGCAGCTCTCCTAGCGGACGCACAGATACGCAGTATTTT
NA | few | TRBJ1-1 | TRBV18 | CASSPWGGTDTEAFF | TGTGCCAGCTCACCCTGGGGAGGAACGGACACTGAAGCTTTCTTT
NA | few | TRBJ2-1 | TRBV12-3/TRBV12-4 | CASSNNRLGGEQFF | TGTGCCAGCAGTAATAACAGGCTCGGGGGTGAGCAGTTCTTC
NA | NA | TRBJ2-3 | TRBV29-1 | CSVDSAGVIGSTDTQYF | TGCAGCGTCGACTCAGCCGGAGTAATCGGGAGCACAGATACGCAGTATTTT
TRBD1 | NA | TRBJ1-1 | TRBV28 | CASTLGQRVTEAFF | TGTGCCAGCACCTTGGGACAGCGGGTCACTGAAGCTTTCTTT
TRBD2 | NA | TRBJ2-7 | TRBV27 | CASTAVASGYSYEQYF | TGTGCCAGCACCGCCGTGGCTAGCGGTTACTCTTACGAGCAGTACTTC
NA | few | TRBJ2-1 | TRBV10-2 | CASSELANYNEQFF | TGCGCCAGCAGTGAGTTAGCGAACTACAATGAGCAGTTCTTC
TRBD2 | many | TRBJ2-7 | TRBV5-1 | CASSFTSDLGYEQYF | TGCGCCAGCAGCTTCACTAGCGATCTCGGGTACGAGCAGTACTTC
NA | few | TRBJ1-1 | TRBV19 | CASTTDLNTEAFF | TGTGCCAGCACGACAGATTTAAACACTGAAGCTTTCTTT
NA | NA | TRBJ2-1 | TRBV6-2/TRBV6-3 | CASSYGLGEQFF | TGTGCCAGCAGTTACGGATTGGGTGAGCAGTTCTTC
NA | NA | TRBJ1-5 | TRBV2 | CASTAENSNQPQHF | TGTGCCAGCACCGCAGAGAATAGCAATCAGCCCCAGCATTTT
NA | few | TRBJ2-1 | TRBV20-1 | CSFHGGPYNEQFF | TGCTCCTTCCACGGGGGGCCTTACAATGAGCAGTTCTTC
NA | few | TRBJ1-4 | TRBV11-2 | CASSLDFGLTATNEKLFF | TGTGCCAGCAGCTTAGACTTTGGGCTGACGGCAACTAATGAAAAACTGTTTTTT
NA | NA | TRBJ1-1 | TRBV19 | CASRASRDTEAFF | TGTGCCAGTAGAGCCTCAAGGGACACTGAAGCTTTCTTT
TRBD2 | NA | TRBJ2-3 | TRBV7-2 | CASSRGGPSTDTQYF | TGTGCCAGCAGTCGCGGGGGACCAAGCACAGATACGCAGTATTTT
NA | NA | TRBJ2-7 | TRBV28 | CASSFWVYEQYF | TGTGCCAGCAGTTTCTGGGTCTACGAGCAGTACTTC
TRBD1 | NA | TRBJ2-2 | TRBV3-1 | CASSLNRGPNTGELFF | TGTGCCAGCAGCCTTAACAGGGGGCCGAACACCGGGGAGCTGTTTTTT
TRBD1 | few | TRBJ1-6 | TRBV12-3/TRBV12-4 | CASRRQGGSDSPLHF | TGTGCCAGCAGACGACAGGGAGGTTCGGATTCACCCCTCCACTTT
TRBD1 | few | TRBJ2-1 | TRBV29-1 | CSAPGQGAFEQFF | TGCAGCGCCCCGGGACAGGGGGCGTTTGAGCAGTTCTTC
NA | NA | TRBJ2-3 | TRBV7-9 | CASSLVRKKLAGDTQYF | TGTGCCAGCAGCTTGGTGAGAAAAAAACTAGCTGGAGATACGCAGTATTTT
NA | few | TRBJ2-7 | TRBV5-1 | CASGRPGSGEQYF | TGCGCCAGCGGGAGGCCAGGCTCAGGCGAGCAGTACTTC
NA | NA | TRBJ2-2 | TRBV12-3/TRBV12-4 | CASSPSIDKNTGELFF | TGTGCCAGCAGTCCCTCCATAGACAAGAACACCGGGGAGCTGTTTTTT
TRBD2 | few | TRBJ2-3 | TRBV7-8 | CASTPGLPSTDTQYF | TGTGCCAGCACCCCGGGACTACCTTCCACAGATACGCAGTATTTT
NA | few | TRBJ2-1 | TRBV21-1 | CASSKVPSVNEQFF | TGTGCCAGCAGCAAAGTCCCTAGTGTGAATGAGCAGTTCTTC
NA | NA | TRBJ2-3 | TRBV2 | CASGTFQNTQYF | TGTGCCAGCGGGACCTTTCAAAATACGCAGTATTTT
NA | NA | TRBJ2-4 | TRBV3-1 | CASSQDVGLAGKNIQYF | TGTGCCAGCAGCCAAGACGTGGGCCTGGCAGGCAAAAACATTCAGTACTTC
TRBD1 | NA | TRBJ2-7 | TRBV20-1 | CSARDQGQVWREQYF | TGCAGTGCTAGAGATCAAGGACAGGTTTGGCGCGAGCAGTACTTC
NA | many | TRBJ2-7 | TRBV20-1 | CSARLGEYEQYF | TGCAGTGCTAGATTAGGGGAGTACGAGCAGTACTTC
NA | few | TRBJ2-5 | TRBV7-8 | CASRTRGRETQYF | TGTGCCAGCAGGACCCGAGGACGGGAGACCCAGTACTTC
NA | few | TRBJ2-2 | TRBV24-1 | CATSDHGSKAGELFF | TGTGCCACCAGTGATCACGGGAGCAAGGCCGGGGAGCTGTTTTTT
NA | NA | TRBJ1-1 | TRBV29-1 | CSVEFFNTEAFF | TGCAGCGTTGAATTTTTCAACACTGAAGCTTTCTTT
TRBD1 | NA | TRBJ1-1 | TRBV4-1 | CASSQVDRGVMNTEAFF | TGCGCCAGCAGCCAGGTCGACAGGGGAGTGATGAACACTGAAGCTTTCTTT
NA | NA | TRBJ1-5 | TRBV11-2 | CASSLGSINQPQHF | TGTGCCAGCAGCTTAGGGTCTATCAATCAGCCCCAGCATTTT
NA | NA | TRBJ2-6 | TRBV5-1 | CASSPEGPSGANVLTF | TGCGCCAGCAGCCCCGAGGGCCCCTCTGGGGCCAACGTCCTGACTTTC